One and the same sample provided the 31 T cell receptor beta chains below, sequenced in a study of long-term antiretroviral therapy in people with HIV. Researchers report immunoSEQ v3.0 was run at survey level. Only in-frame clones appear in the TCRdb table, and some are missing; sequencing was by immunoSEQ multiplex PCR. This table holds approximately 15,000 clones, over 70% found once. The specimen was unsorted PBMCs, collected 1.5 years before starting antiretroviral therapy. The receptors shown here come from a woman aged 50 to 60 with HIV.

This chain joins TRBV9 and TRBJ2-1, with TRBD2 as a possible D gene (7 bases). CDR1 and CDR2 from the germline V gene are SGDLS and YYNGEE. The CDR3 has 15 amino acids. The ends were cut back, 4 bases at V and 10 bases at J, with 21 bases in the middle. In DNA, the CDR3 is TGTGCCAGCAGCATCTGGGGGGGCCCTGGGGCCGAGCAGTTCTTC. This translates into CASSIWGGPGAEQFF. Combining the CDR3 with reference TRBV9 and TRBJ2-1 gives the whole variable domain DSGVTQTPKHLITATGQRVTLRCSPRSGDLSVYWYQQSLDQGLQFLIQYYNGEERAKGNILERFSAQQFPDLHSELNLSSLELGDSALYFCASSIWGGPGAEQFFGPGTRLTVL.

This clone was seen a single time. This chain links TRBV7-3 with TRBJ1-1, with D unclear. The germline gives CDR1 SGHTA, CDR2 FQGTGA. The CDR3 sequence is 13 residues long. Trimming removed 5 bases from V and 7 bases from J, with 14 bases in between. In DNA form, the CDR3 reads TGTGCCAGCAGCCCATCCGACGGGATTGAAGCTTTCTTT. Translating it yields CASSPSDGIEAFF.

This chain connects TRBV29-1 to TRBJ2-3; possible D gene TRBD1, 6 bases. Trimming took 6 bases from V and 2 from J, leaving 15 bases between them. Germline V gene sequence: CDR1 SQVTM, CDR2 ANQGSEA. The CDR3 is 14 amino acids. CDR3 in DNA: TGCAGCGTGGCACAGGGAGCTCCCACAGATACGCAGTATTTT. Amino acid sequence: CSVAQGAPTDTQYF.

The rearrangement uses TRBV6-6 and TRBJ1-2; D is unresolved. V lost 2 bases and J lost 6, with 19 bases in between. There are 16 residues in the CDR3. Germline CDR1 MNHNY, CDR2 SVGAGI (reference sequence). CDR3 in amino acids: CASSYPFMETADGYTF. The CDR3 DNA reads as TGTGCCAGCAGTTACCCTTTCATGGAGACGGCTGATGGCTACACCTTC.

This rearrangement joins TRBV2 to TRBJ2-7; D possibly corresponds to TRBD1 (6 bases). The CDR3 loop spans 15 amino acids. Trimming took 6 bases from V and 1 from J, leaving 16 bases between them. Germline V gene data show CDR1 as SNHLY and CDR2 as FYNNEI. CDR3 DNA sequence: TGTGCCAGCAGCGCCGTTCGAGGACAGTCCTACGAGCAGTACTTC. It yields the protein CASSAVRGQSYEQYF.

This clone was observed a handful of times. The chain combines TRBV6-4 with TRBJ2-3, with unresolved D. V lost 0 bases to trimming and J lost 4 bases, with 14 bases between them. Germline V lookup: CDR1 MRHNA, CDR2 SNTAGT. CDR3 length: 16 amino acids. This chain's CDR3 is CASSDSISRGADTQYF. The DNA of the CDR3 is TGTGCCAGCAGTGACTCGATATCTCGAGGCGCAGATACGCAGTATTTT.

This chain uses TRBV7-2 with TRBJ2-1; 9 positions agree with TRBD1. From germline, CDR1 is SGHTA and CDR2 FQGNSA. The ends lost 4 bases at V and 7 bases at J; junction bases unmatched: 8. The length of the CDR3 is 15 residues. This CDR3 is CASSSTAGQGNEQFF. Here the CDR3 DNA reads TGTGCCAGCAGCTCGACCGCGGGACAGGGTAATGAGCAGTTCTTC.

The V and J genes are TRBV5-6 and TRBJ1-2; D unclear. This CDR3 contains 12 residues. V dropped 2 bases and J dropped 8 bases, with 10 bases sitting between them. CDR1 is SGHDT and CDR2 is YYEEEE in the germline V gene. The CDR3 region is CASSFLVGGYTF. For the CDR3, the DNA is TGTGCCAGCAGCTTCCTGGTCGGGGGCTACACCTTC. Complete variable domain (other parts from reference TRBV5-6 and TRBJ1-2): DAGVTQSPTHLIKTRGQQVTLRCSPKSGHDTVSWYQQALGQGPQFIFQYYEEEERQRGNFPDRFSGHQFPNYSSELNVNALLLGDSALYLCASSFLVGGYTFGSGTRLTVV.

DNA for the CDR3: TGTGCCAGCAGCTTACGGGCAGATACGCAGTATTTT. It encodes CASSLRADTQYF. The chain carries TRBV11-1 and TRBJ2-3; D unresolved. V was cut by 2 bases and J by 4 bases, with 4 bases left in between. Germline values: CDR1 SGHAT, CDR2 FQDESV (reference sequence). The CDR3 is made up of 12 amino acids.

The V gene is TRBV6-5, the J gene TRBJ1-1; D is undetermined. Germline CDR1 reads MNHEY; CDR2 reads SVGAGI. This CDR3 comprises 14 residues. The V gene lost 2 bases and the J gene lost 1 base, with 8 bases spanning the gap. CDR3 sequence (DNA): TGTGCCAGCAGTTACACAGCGGGGAACACTGAAGCTTTCTTT. It yields the protein CASSYTAGNTEAFF.

This chain uses TRBV29-1 with TRBJ1-2; D gene uncertain. This CDR3 has 13 amino acids. Germline CDR1 and CDR2: SQVTM and ANQGSEA. V was clipped by 5 bases and J by 4 bases, with 14 bases between them. The CDR3 loop is CSVRPGASYGYTF. CDR3 coding DNA: TGCAGCGTTCGACCGGGAGCTAGCTATGGCTACACCTTC.

The CDR3 sequence is CASRSNGGSTYEQYV. The CDR3 coding sequence is TGTGCAAGTCGCTCGAATGGGGGGTCAACCTACGAGCAGTACGTC. The V and J genes are TRBV12-2 and TRBJ2-7; the table's TRBD2 call for D was not verified on the DNA. TRBV12-2 is a known pseudogene. The CDR3 runs 15 residues.

This sequence joins TRBV11-1 and TRBJ2-5; tentatively, D is TRBD1 (6 bases). This CDR3 has 16 amino acids. The V gene lost 5 bases and the J gene lost 5 bases, with 21 bases spanning the gap. The germline CDR1 and CDR2 sequences are SGHAT and FQDESV (reference sequence). CDR3 in amino acids: CASSQSVGGGLETQYF. CDR3 sequence (DNA): TGTGCCAGCAGCCAATCGGTAGGGGGTGGGCTGGAGACCCAGTACTTC.

The J gene is TRBJ2-7, the V gene TRBV18, with a possible D match to TRBD2 (6 bases). The CDR3 has 13 amino acids. Germline assignment: CDR1 KGHSH and CDR2 LQKENI. Trimming pared 6 bases from V and 3 bases from J, leaving 12 bases between. CDR3 residues: CASSPTSSYEQYF. Here the CDR3 DNA reads TGTGCCAGCTCCCCGACTAGTAGCTACGAGCAGTACTTC.

The chain recombines TRBV7-2 with TRBJ2-7, with 9 positions matching TRBD1. This CDR3 comprises 13 residues. CDR1 and CDR2 (germline): SGHTA, FQGNSA. V lost 4 bases, J lost 7 bases, and 5 bases stayed unmatched. The CDR3 sequence: CASSSRQGGEQYV. Written as DNA, the CDR3 is TGTGCCAGCAGCTCCCGACAGGGGGGGGAGCAGTACGTC.

The V call is TRBV18, the J call TRBJ1-2; D is unresolved. From germline, CDR1 is KGHSH and CDR2 LQKENI. The length of the CDR3 is 13 residues. V gave up 3 bases and J gave up 1 base, with 6 bases separating them. CDR3 coding DNA: TGTGCCAGCTCACCTCCCGGTAACTATGGCTACACCTTC. It encodes CASSPPGNYGYTF.

The chain joins TRBV6-1 to TRBJ2-3, with unresolved D. The CDR3 loop spans 10 amino acids. V was cut by 8 bases and J by 3 bases, with 3 bases left in between. Germline V lookup: CDR1 MNHNS, CDR2 SASEGT. As DNA, the CDR3 is TGTGCCAGCGAGACAGATACGCAGTATTTT. Translation gives CASETDTQYF.

The V call is TRBV5-4, the J call TRBJ1-2, with a weak D call TRBD1 (6 bases). V lost 2 bases, J lost 9 bases, and 14 bases lay in between. The germline V gene has CDR1 SGHNT and CDR2 YYREEE (reference sequence). This CDR3 has 13 amino acids. The CDR3 protein is CASSFTGQGSYTF. The CDR3 bases are TGTGCCAGCAGCTTTACTGGGCAGGGGAGCTACACCTTC.

The chain recombines TRBV7-2 with TRBJ1-2, with 7 positions matching TRBD1. V was clipped by 1 base and J by 1 base; unmatched bases: 12. CDR3 length: 18 residues. The germline gives CDR1 SGHTA, CDR2 FQGNSA. CDR3 sequence reads: CASSLEGGRAWGNYGYTF. For the CDR3, the DNA is TGTGCCAGCAGCTTAGAAGGGGGCAGGGCCTGGGGTAACTATGGCTACACCTTC. The full variable domain, in which reference TRBV7-2 and TRBJ1-2 provide the parts outside the CDR3, is GAGVSQSPSNKVTEKGKDVELRCDPISGHTALYWYRQSLGQGLEFLIYFQGNSAPDKSGLPSDRFSAERTGGSVSTLTIQRTQQEDSAVYLCASSLEGGRAWGNYGYTFGSGTRLTVV.

The chain carries TRBV7-2 and TRBJ2-3, with no clear D. Trimming took 1 base from V and 4 from J, leaving 15 bases between them. The CDR3 runs 16 residues. Germline loops: CDR1 SGHTA, CDR2 FQGNSA. The CDR3, as DNA: TGTGCCAGCAGCTTAGAACCACCGTTACTATCAGATACGCAGTATTTT. Protein product: CASSLEPPLLSDTQYF. The whole variable domain, filled in from reference TRBV7-2 and TRBJ2-3, reads GAGVSQSPSNKVTEKGKDVELRCDPISGHTALYWYRQSLGQGLEFLIYFQGNSAPDKSGLPSDRFSAERTGGSVSTLTIQRTQQEDSAVYLCASSLEPPLLSDTQYFGPGTRLTVL.

This chain joins TRBV7-2 and TRBJ2-7; D is perhaps TRBD1 (6 bases). The CDR3 length is 14 residues. The V gene's germline CDR1 is SGHTA and CDR2 FQGNSA. Trimming shortened V by 4 bases and J by 2 bases, and 12 bases separated the two germline ends. The CDR3 loop is CASSSTRDTYEQYV. CDR3 in DNA: TGTGCCAGCAGCTCCACCCGGGACACCTACGAGCAGTACGTC.

The rearrangement joins TRBV29-1 to TRBJ2-1, with TRBD1 identical over 11 bases. With 6 bases clipped from V and 4 bases from J, the junction kept 8 bases outside the gene matches. Per germline, CDR1 SQVTM and CDR2 ANQGSEA. This CDR3 contains 15 residues. CDR3 nucleotides: TGCAGCGTCACCGGGACAGGGGGATCTTACAATGAGCAGTTCTTC. It yields the protein CSVTGTGGSYNEQFF.

This clone was counted only a few times. The chain joins TRBV7-8 to TRBJ1-2, with no clear D. Per the germline V gene, CDR1 is SGHVS and CDR2 is FQNEAQ. V lost 1 base, J lost 2 bases, and 11 bases lay in between. CDR3 length: 15 residues. In nucleotides, the CDR3 is TGTGCCAGCAGCTTAGTGACATCGGGGAACTATGGCTACACCTTC. Translation: CASSLVTSGNYGYTF.

V is TRBV11-2 and J is TRBJ2-1; D remains ambiguous. CDR3 length equals 12 residues. The germline CDR1 and CDR2 sequences are SGHAT and FQNNGV. The V gene lost 2 bases and the J gene lost 7 bases, with 6 bases spanning the gap. The CDR3 bases are TGTGCCAGCAGCTTAATTAAGAATGAGCAGTTCTTC. Amino acids: CASSLIKNEQFF. Drawing the rest from reference TRBV11-2 and TRBJ2-1, the complete variable domain is EAGVAQSPRYKIIEKRQSVAFWCNPISGHATLYWYQQILGQGPKLLIQFQNNGVVDDSQLPKDRFSAERLKGVDSTLKIQPAKLEDSAVYLCASSLIKNEQFFGPGTRLTVL.

J is TRBJ1-3 and V is TRBV9; perhaps TRBD1 as D (6 bases). Germline lookup yields CDR1 SGDLS and CDR2 YYNGEE. The CDR3 is 16 amino acids. The ends were cut back, 3 bases at V and 1 base at J, with 14 bases in the middle. Here the CDR3 DNA reads TGTGCCAGCAGCGCGGGTGGCAGGGGATCTGGAAACACCATATATTTT. Protein product: CASSAGGRGSGNTIYF. Together with reference TRBV9 and TRBJ1-3, the CDR3 gives the full variable domain: DSGVTQTPKHLITATGQRVTLRCSPRSGDLSVYWYQQSLDQGLQFLIQYYNGEERAKGNILERFSAQQFPDLHSELNLSSLELGDSALYFCASSAGGRGSGNTIYFGEGSWLTVV.

The chain has TRBV14 and TRBJ2-3; weak D call: TRBD1 (6 bases). From germline, CDR1 is SGHDN and CDR2 FVKESK. V shed 3 bases and J shed 4 bases, with 14 bases lying between them. The CDR3 has 15 residues. CDR3 residues: CASSQQGQWADTQYF. The CDR3 nucleotides read TGTGCCAGCAGCCAGCAAGGACAGTGGGCAGATACGCAGTATTTT. Looking up the rest from reference TRBV14 and TRBJ2-3 gives the full variable domain: EAGVTQFPSHSVIEKGQTVTLRCDPISGHDNLYWYRRVMGKEIKFLLHFVKESKQDESGMPNNRFLAERTGGTYSTLKVQPAELEDSGVYFCASSQQGQWADTQYFGPGTRLTVL.

In its sample, this clone was seen a few times. The rearrangement joins TRBV19 to TRBJ2-7, with 8 bases lining up with TRBD1. Losses at the gene ends were 5 bases for V and 3 bases for J; bases not matched to a gene: 9. There are 15 residues in the CDR3. CDR1 is LNHDA and CDR2 is SQIVND in the germline V gene (reference sequence). CDR3 DNA: TGTGCCAGTAGTGATCCGGGACAGGCCATCTACGAGCAGTACTTC. It encodes CASSDPGQAIYEQYF. The full variable domain, rest sourced from reference TRBV19 and TRBJ2-7, is DGGITQSPKYLFRKEGQNVTLSCEQNLNHDAMYWYRQDPGQGLRLIYYSQIVNDFQKGDIAEGYSVSREKKESFPLTVTSAQKNPTAFYLCASSDPGQAIYEQYFGPGTRLTVT.

The gene calls are TRBV27 and TRBJ2-1; 7 nucleotides align to TRBD2. Germline V gene sequence: CDR1 MNHEY, CDR2 SMNVEV (reference sequence). The CDR3 extends over 15 amino acids. J gave up 3 bases and V 2 bases, and 4 bases lay outside the gene matches. The DNA of the CDR3 is TGTGCCAGCAGTTTAATTGGGGGGGTCTACAATGAGCAGTTCTTC. Translation gives CASSLIGGVYNEQFF.

This clone was seen a single time. J is TRBJ1-2 and V is TRBV6-1; 11 bases match TRBD1. Trimming cost V 6 bases and J 8 bases; bases outside gene matches: 11. CDR1 MNHNS and CDR2 SASEGT come from the germline V gene. The CDR3 runs to 15 residues. CDR3 sequence reads: CASRMDRGRGEGYTF. In DNA form, the CDR3 reads TGTGCCAGCAGGATGGACAGGGGGCGAGGGGAGGGCTACACCTTC.

This clone has just a few counts. This chain uses TRBV7-2 with TRBJ1-3; weak D call: TRBD1 (5 bases). The germline V gene encodes CDR1 SGHTA and CDR2 FQGNSA. Trimming shortened V by 2 bases and J by 4 bases, and 12 bases separated the two germline ends. The CDR3 contains 15 residues. CDR3 sequence: CASSLLAGTGNTIYF. The CDR3 DNA sequence: TGTGCCAGCAGCTTATTGGCGGGGACCGGAAACACCATATATTTT.

This clone has only one observation. The chain recombines TRBV29-1 with TRBJ2-5; 9 nucleotides agree with TRBD1. The junction had 4 bases not matched to a gene; V was cut back by 6 bases and J by 5 bases. The CDR3 covers 12 residues. CDR1 SQVTM and CDR2 ANQGSEA come from the germline V gene. CDR3 sequence reads: CSVGQGGETQYF. The CDR3 nucleotides are TGCAGCGTGGGACAGGGTGGGGAGACCCAGTACTTC.